These T cell receptor beta chains were read from a single sample in a study of vaccination and CD4 T cells after COVID-19. What these receptors recognize is not known. TCRdb used MiXCR to reprocess the PCR reads, holding one entry per CDR3 protein. The sample consists of several thousand distinct CDR3 sequences, over 20% of them appearing once. Sequenced material: CD4+ T cells from blood, cultured in vitro. These receptors all stem from a human donor in good health. Both conserved end residues are part of each CDR3. A D gene is named only where the DNA matches it firmly. Clone size, where shown, is once, few, many, or a class for clones that have expanded.

D	size	V	J	DNA	CDR3
TRBD1	medium-sized	TRBV2	TRBJ1-2	TGTGCCAGCAGGGGGGACAGTGGGTTCTATGGCTACACCTTC	CASRGDSGFYGYTF
.	.	TRBV6-5	TRBJ2-1	TGTGCCAGCAGTTACCGCAGGGGTCTTTGGTATGAGCAGTTCTTC	CASSYRRGLWYEQFF
TRBD1	few	TRBV6-1	TRBJ2-7	TGTGCCAGCGCCCTGACAGGGGGCTACGAGCAGTACTTC	CASALTGGYEQYF
.	once	TRBV5-1	TRBJ1-3	TGCGCCAGCAGCCCGGCCACTGGAAACACCATATATTTT	CASSPATGNTIYF
TRBD2	.	TRBV7-2	TRBJ2-7	TGTGCCAGCAGCCTCCTCGGACTAGCGAGCTACGAGCAGTACTTC	CASSLLGLASYEQYF
TRBD1	few	TRBV6-1	TRBJ2-3	TGTGCCAGCGAACAGGGGGCAGATACGCAGTATTTT	CASEQGADTQYF
.	.	TRBV14	TRBJ1-1	TGTGCCAGCAGCCCTCGAGAGACTGCGAACACTGAAGCTTTCTTT	CASSPRETANTEAFF
TRBD1	few	TRBV11-2	TRBJ1-2	TGTGCCAGCAGCTTGGACAGGGACTATGGCTACACCTTC	CASSLDRDYGYTF
.	.	TRBV11-2	TRBJ1-1	TGTGCCAGCAGCTTAGATAGAGGGGAGGCTTTCTTT	CASSLDRGEAFF
TRBD1	medium-sized	TRBV7-3	TRBJ1-2	TGTGCCAGCAGCTCCGGGACAGGGAACTATGGCTACACCTTC	CASSSGTGNYGYTF
.	medium-sized	TRBV6-1	TRBJ1-5	TGTGCCAGCAGGAGGGGCGAGGGCAATCAGCCCCAGCATTTT	CASRRGEGNQPQHF
.	medium-sized	TRBV10-3	TRBJ1-5	TGTGCCATCAGTGGACAGACGAGCAATCAGCCCCAGCATTTT	CAISGQTSNQPQHF
.	few	TRBV6-1	TRBJ2-1	TGTGCCAGCAGTCGGACGGGTACTAGCTCCTACAATGAGCAGTTCTTC	CASSRTGTSSYNEQFF
.	once	TRBV5-1	TRBJ1-1	TGCGCCAGCAGCTTAACACCGAACACTGAAGCTTTCTTT	CASSLTPNTEAFF
.	medium-sized	TRBV6-1	TRBJ1-1	TGTGCCAGCAGCTTAGGGGGACCCACTGAAGCTTTCTTT	CASSLGGPTEAFF
.	few	TRBV28	TRBJ1-1	TGTGCCAGCAGTTTCATGGACACCAACACTGAAGCTTTCTTT	CASSFMDTNTEAFF
.	medium-sized	TRBV7-8	TRBJ1-6	TGTGCCAGCAGCTTAGAGACCCCGCGGGATTCACCCCTCCACTTT	CASSLETPRDSPLHF
TRBD2	.	TRBV7-9	TRBJ2-2	TGTGCCAGCAGCCCAGGGGGTAGCGGGGGCCTCGCCTATGGGGAGCTGTTTTTT	CASSPGGSGGLAYGELFF
.	few	TRBV7-9	TRBJ2-7	TGTGCCAGCAGCAGTTATGGGGACGAGCAGTACTTC	CASSSYGDEQYF